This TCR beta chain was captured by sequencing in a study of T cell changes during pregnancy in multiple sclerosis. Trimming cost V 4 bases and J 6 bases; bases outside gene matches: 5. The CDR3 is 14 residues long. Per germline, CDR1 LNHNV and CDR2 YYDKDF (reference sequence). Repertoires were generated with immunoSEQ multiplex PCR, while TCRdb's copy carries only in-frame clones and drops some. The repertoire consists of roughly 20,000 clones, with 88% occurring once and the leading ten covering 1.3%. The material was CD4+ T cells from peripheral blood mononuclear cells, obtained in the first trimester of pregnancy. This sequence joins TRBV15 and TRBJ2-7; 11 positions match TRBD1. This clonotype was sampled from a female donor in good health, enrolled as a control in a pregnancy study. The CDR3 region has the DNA TGTGCCACCAGCATGGGACAGGGGGAAGGCGAGCAGTACTTC. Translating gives CATSMGQGEGEQYF.